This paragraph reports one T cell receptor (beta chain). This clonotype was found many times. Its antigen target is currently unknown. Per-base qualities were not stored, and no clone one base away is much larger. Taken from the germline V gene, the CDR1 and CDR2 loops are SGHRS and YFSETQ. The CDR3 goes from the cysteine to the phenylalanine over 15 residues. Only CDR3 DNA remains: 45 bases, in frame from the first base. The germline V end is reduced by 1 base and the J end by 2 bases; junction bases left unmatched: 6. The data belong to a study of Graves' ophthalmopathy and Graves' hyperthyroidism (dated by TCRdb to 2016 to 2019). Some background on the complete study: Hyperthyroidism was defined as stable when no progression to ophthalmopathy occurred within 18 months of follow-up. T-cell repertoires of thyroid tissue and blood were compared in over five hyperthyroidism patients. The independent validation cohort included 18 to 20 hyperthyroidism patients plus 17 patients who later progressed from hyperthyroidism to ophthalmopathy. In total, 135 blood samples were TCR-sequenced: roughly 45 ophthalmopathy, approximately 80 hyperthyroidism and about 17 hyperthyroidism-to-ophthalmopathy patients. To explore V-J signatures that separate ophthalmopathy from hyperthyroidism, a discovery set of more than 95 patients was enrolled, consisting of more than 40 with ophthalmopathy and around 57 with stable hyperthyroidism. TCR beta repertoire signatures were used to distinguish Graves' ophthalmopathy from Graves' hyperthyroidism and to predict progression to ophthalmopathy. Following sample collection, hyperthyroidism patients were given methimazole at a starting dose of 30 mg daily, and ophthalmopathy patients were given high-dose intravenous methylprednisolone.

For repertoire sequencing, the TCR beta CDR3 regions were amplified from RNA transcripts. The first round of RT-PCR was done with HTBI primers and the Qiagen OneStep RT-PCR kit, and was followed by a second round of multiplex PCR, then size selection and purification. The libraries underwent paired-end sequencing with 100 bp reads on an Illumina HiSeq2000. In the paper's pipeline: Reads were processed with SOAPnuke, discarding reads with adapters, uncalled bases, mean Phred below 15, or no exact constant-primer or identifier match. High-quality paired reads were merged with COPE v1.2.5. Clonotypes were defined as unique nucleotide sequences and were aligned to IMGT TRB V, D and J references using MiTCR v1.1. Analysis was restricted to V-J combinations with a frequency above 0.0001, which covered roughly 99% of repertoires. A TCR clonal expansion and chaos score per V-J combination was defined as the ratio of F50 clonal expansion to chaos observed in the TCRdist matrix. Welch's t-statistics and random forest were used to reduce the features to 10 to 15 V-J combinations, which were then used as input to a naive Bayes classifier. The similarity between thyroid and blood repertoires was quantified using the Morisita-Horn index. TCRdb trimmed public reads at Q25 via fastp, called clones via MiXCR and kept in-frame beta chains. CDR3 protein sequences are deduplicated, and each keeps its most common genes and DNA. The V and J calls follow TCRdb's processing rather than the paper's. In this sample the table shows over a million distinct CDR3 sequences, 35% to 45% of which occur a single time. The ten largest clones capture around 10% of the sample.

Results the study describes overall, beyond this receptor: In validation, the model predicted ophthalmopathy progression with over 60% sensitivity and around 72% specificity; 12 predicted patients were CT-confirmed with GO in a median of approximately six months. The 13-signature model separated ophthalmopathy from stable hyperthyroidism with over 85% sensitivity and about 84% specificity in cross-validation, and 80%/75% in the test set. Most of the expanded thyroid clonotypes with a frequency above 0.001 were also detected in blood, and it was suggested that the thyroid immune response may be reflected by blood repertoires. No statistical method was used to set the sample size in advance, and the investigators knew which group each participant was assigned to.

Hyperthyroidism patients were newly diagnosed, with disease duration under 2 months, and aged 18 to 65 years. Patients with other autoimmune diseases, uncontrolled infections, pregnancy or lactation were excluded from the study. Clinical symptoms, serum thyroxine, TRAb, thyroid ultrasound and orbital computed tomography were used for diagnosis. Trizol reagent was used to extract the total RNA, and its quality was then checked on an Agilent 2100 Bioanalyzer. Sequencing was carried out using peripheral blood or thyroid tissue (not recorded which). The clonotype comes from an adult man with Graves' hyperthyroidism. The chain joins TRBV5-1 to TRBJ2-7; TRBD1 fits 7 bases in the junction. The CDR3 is CASSLQGDMAYEQYF. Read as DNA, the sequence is TGCGCCAGCAGCTTGCAGGGGGACATGGCCTACGAGCAGTACTTC.